Shown below are 15 T cell receptor beta chains from a single sample sequenced in a study of beta chain features in type 1 diabetes. All of the isolated RNA was reverse transcribed, so expressed TCRB transcripts were sequenced. Using immunoSEQ multiplex PCR, the repertoire was profiled, and TCRdb retains in-frame clones only, with some absent. Of nearly 350,000 clones in the sample, 6.5% to 10% were seen once. Material: central memory CD4+ T cells from blood. The receptors here all came from a woman under 30 in good health.

This chain links TRBV5-1 with TRBJ2-3; D tentatively reads TRBD1 or TRBD2 (5 bases each). The CDR3 sequence is 14 residues long. Trimming took off 4 bases at V and 1 base at J, with 10 bases between the two ends. Germline CDR1 is SGHRS and CDR2 is YFSETQ. The CDR3 sequence is CASSLQEGTDTQYF. Written as DNA, the CDR3 is TGCGCCAGCAGCCTACAGGAGGGCACAGATACGCAGTATTTT.

Note on this clone: Other DNA sequences of this sample code for an identical CDR3. The rearrangement joins TRBV18 to TRBJ1-4; no reliable D call. The CDR3 totals 16 residues. Germline lookup yields CDR1 KGHSH and CDR2 LQKENI. V lost 2 bases, J lost 0 bases, and 10 bases lay in between. DNA for the CDR3: TGTGCCAGCTCACCAACAATGGCAACAACTAATGAAAAACTGTTTTTT. It yields the protein CASSPTMATTNEKLFF.

This clone was counted only a few times. The rearrangement joins TRBV28 to TRBJ2-1; TRBD2 agrees at 8 bases. The CDR3 has 15 residues. Germline trimming cut 5 bases from V and 2 bases from J; bases unmatched to any gene: 5. Germline CDR1 reads MDHEN; CDR2 reads SYDVKM. The CDR3 bases are TGTGCCAGCAGTATAGCGGGAATAACCTACAATGAGCAGTTCTTC. Translation gives CASSIAGITYNEQFF.

The V and J genes are TRBV6-1 and TRBJ2-1; 10 positions match TRBD1. The germline V gene encodes CDR1 MNHNS and CDR2 SASEGT. The CDR3 is made up of 14 amino acids. With V trimmed by 7 bases and J by 3 bases, 3 bases remained unmatched. The CDR3 region is CASTRDRGYNEQFF. CDR3 bases: TGTGCCAGCACCCGGGACAGGGGCTACAATGAGCAGTTCTTC.

With respect to this clone: The same CDR3 is also encoded by other DNA sequences in this sample. The rearrangement uses TRBV9 and TRBJ2-5, with D possibly being TRBD2 (5 bases). Trimming pared 1 base from V and 5 bases from J, leaving 12 bases between. Germline V gene sequence: CDR1 SGDLS, CDR2 YYNGEE. This CDR3 has 14 amino acids. CDR3 sequence: CASSVWGRGETQYF. Here the CDR3 DNA reads TGTGCCAGCAGCGTATGGGGTCGAGGGGAGACCCAGTACTTC.

The CDR3: CASSSDTPGTSGSLYEQYF. CDR3 coding DNA: TGTGCCAGCAGCTCCGATACCCCTGGGACTAGCGGGAGTTTGTACGAGCAGTACTTC. V is TRBV7-2 and J is TRBJ2-7, with 14 bases fitting TRBD2. Per germline, CDR1 SGHTA and CDR2 FQGNSA. This CDR3 is 19 amino acids long. Losses at the gene ends were 4 bases for V and 4 bases for J; bases not matched to a gene: 15.

This clone was detected many times. The chain has TRBV6-5 and TRBJ2-7; 9 nucleotides line up with TRBD1. The CDR3 has 15 amino acids. With 0 bases clipped from V and 5 bases from J, the junction kept 5 bases outside the gene matches. Germline V gives CDR1 MNHEY, CDR2 SVGAGI. This CDR3 is CASSYSGTGYNEQYF. For the CDR3, the DNA is TGTGCCAGCAGTTACTCGGGGACAGGGTACAACGAGCAGTACTTC.

The rearrangement joins TRBV5-1 to TRBJ2-7; D gene uncertain. V dropped 0 bases and J dropped 2 bases, with 6 bases sitting between them. CDR3 length: 13 residues. CDR1 SGHRS and CDR2 YFSETQ come from the germline V gene. CDR3 protein: CASSLGPTYEQYF. CDR3 coding DNA: TGCGCCAGCAGCTTGGGACCTACCTACGAGCAGTACTTC.

In its sample, this clone was seen many times. The rearrangement links TRBV29-1 to TRBJ2-7; 9 bases match TRBD2. Per germline, CDR1 SQVTM and CDR2 ANQGSEA. V trimming: 3 bases; J trimming: 3 bases; junction bases outside the gene matches: 3. The CDR3 contains 13 residues. This chain's CDR3 is CSVEGGRDYEQYF. In nucleotides, the CDR3 is TGCAGCGTTGAGGGCGGGAGGGACTACGAGCAGTACTTC.

This chain links TRBV9 with TRBJ2-7, with 13 bases fitting TRBD2. After removal of 4 bases from V and 5 bases from J, the junction contained 6 bases not matched to a gene. The CDR3 has 15 amino acids. CDR1 is SGDLS, CDR2 YYNGEE, per germline. The CDR3, as DNA: TGTGCCAGCAGCAGGACTAGCGGGAGTAGCCACGAGCAGTACTTC. Translating gives CASSRTSGSSHEQYF.

This clone has a handful of counts. This rearrangement joins TRBV5-1 to TRBJ2-1; no definite D call. The CDR3 is 15 amino acids. From germline, CDR1 is SGHRS and CDR2 YFSETQ. V was clipped by 4 bases and J by 4 bases, with 15 bases between them. In DNA form, the CDR3 reads TGCGCCAGCAGCCTGGTTACAACCTCATACAATGAGCAGTTCTTC. This translates into CASSLVTTSYNEQFF.

This chain connects TRBV7-6 to TRBJ2-7, with 10 bases that match TRBD1. The CDR3 loop spans 14 amino acids. V lost 5 bases and J lost 6; bases outside the gene matches: 7. CDR1 is SGHVS, CDR2 FNYEAQ, per germline. CDR3 sequence reads: CASSPRDRGGEQYF. CDR3 nucleotides: TGTGCCAGCAGCCCACGGGACAGGGGAGGCGAGCAGTACTTC.

A few counts support this clone. CDR3 nucleotide sequence: TGTGCCAGCAGACCAGCTACAGGGTACTACGAGCAGTACTTC. Its translation: CASRPATGYYEQYF. The gene calls are TRBV6-5 and TRBJ2-7; D is perhaps TRBD1 (6 bases). The CDR3 runs to 14 residues. Germline CDR1 is MNHEY and CDR2 is SVGAGI. Trimming shortened V by 6 bases and J by 3 bases, and 15 bases separated the two germline ends.

In its sample, this clone was seen a few times. V and J are TRBV7-6 and TRBJ2-1; D ambiguous. The CDR3 contains 15 residues. Deletions cut 5 bases from V and 6 bases from J, with 17 bases between. The germline CDR1 and CDR2 sequences are SGHVS and FNYEAQ. CDR3 nucleotides: TGTGCCAGCAGCCCGAGACCAAATATCCCCAATGAGCAGTTCTTC. It codes for CASSPRPNIPNEQFF.

This clone was recorded a few times. CDR3 in DNA: TGTGCCAGCAGAAGGGAAGAGACCCAGTACTTC. Translating gives CASRREETQYF. The chain joins TRBV27 to TRBJ2-5, with D uncertain. The length of the CDR3 is 11 residues. Trimming pared 6 bases from V and 3 bases from J, leaving 5 bases between. CDR1 MNHEY and CDR2 SMNVEV come from the germline V gene (reference sequence).